This TCR beta chain derives from a study of cytomegalovirus exposure and HLA in healthy donors. Whole-study results and caveats: Despite most TCR sequences being rare, some public TCRs occurred in many donors. Per published accounts, TCR beta sequences correctly predicted the HLA-A and HLA-B alleles of most subjects.

The CDR3 totals 14 residues. J lost 7 bases, V lost 6 bases, and 5 bases had no gene match. Germline CDR1 SGHAT, CDR2 FQNNGV. On this clone: Its target is unknown.

This cohort consisted of healthy bone marrow donors. 13 Jbeta primers and 60 Vbeta primers were used for the PCR. Here immunoSEQ multiplex PCR was the method, and the copy in TCRdb shows in-frame clones only, minus some. In the table there are 160,000 or so clones, about 85% of which are singletons. The TCR originated in a male donor in good health and CMV-seropositive. The gene calls are TRBV11-2 and TRBJ1-4; 10 bases agree with TRBD1. What was sequenced was PBMCs. CDR3 residues: CASSRQGAVEKLFF. For the CDR3, the DNA is TGTGCCAGCAGTCGACAGGGGGCCGTTGAAAAACTGTTTTTT.